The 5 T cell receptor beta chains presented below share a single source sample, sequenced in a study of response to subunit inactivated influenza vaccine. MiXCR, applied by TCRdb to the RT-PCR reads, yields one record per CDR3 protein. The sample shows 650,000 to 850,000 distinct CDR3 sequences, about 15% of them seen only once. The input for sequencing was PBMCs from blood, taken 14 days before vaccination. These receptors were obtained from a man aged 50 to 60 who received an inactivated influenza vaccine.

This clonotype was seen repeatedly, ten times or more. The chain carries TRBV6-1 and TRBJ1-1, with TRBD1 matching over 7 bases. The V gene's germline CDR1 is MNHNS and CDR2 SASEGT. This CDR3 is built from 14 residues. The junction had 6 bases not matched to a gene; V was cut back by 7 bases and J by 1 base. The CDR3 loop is CASKAGTANTEAFF. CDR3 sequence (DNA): TGTGCCAGCAAAGCCGGGACAGCGAACACTGAAGCTTTCTTT.

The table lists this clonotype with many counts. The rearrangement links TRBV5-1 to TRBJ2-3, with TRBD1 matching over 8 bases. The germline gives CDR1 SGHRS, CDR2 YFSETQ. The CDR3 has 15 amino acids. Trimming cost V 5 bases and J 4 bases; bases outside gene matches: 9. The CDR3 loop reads CASRTGTGGPDTQYF. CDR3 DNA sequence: TGCGCCAGCAGAACCGGGACAGGAGGGCCAGATACGCAGTATTTT. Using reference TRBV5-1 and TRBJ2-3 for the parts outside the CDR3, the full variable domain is KAGVTQTPRYLIKTRGQQVTLSCSPISGHRSVSWYQQTPGQGLQFLFEYFSETQRNKGNFPGRFSGRQFSNSRSEMNVSTLELGDSALYLCASRTGTGGPDTQYFGPGTRLTVL.

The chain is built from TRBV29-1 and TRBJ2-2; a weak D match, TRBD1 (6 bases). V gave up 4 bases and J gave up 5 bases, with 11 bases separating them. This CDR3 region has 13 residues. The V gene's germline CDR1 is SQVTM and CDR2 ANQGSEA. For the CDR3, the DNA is TGCAGCGTTGGACAGGCTTCAACCGGGGAGCTGTTTTTT. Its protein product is CSVGQASTGELFF.

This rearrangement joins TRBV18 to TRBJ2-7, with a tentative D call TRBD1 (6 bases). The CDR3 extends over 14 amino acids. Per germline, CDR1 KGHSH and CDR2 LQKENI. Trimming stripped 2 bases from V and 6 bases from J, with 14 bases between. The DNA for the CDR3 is TGTGCCAGCTCACCATCACAGGGAACCCCCGAGCAGTACTTC. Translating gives CASSPSQGTPEQYF.

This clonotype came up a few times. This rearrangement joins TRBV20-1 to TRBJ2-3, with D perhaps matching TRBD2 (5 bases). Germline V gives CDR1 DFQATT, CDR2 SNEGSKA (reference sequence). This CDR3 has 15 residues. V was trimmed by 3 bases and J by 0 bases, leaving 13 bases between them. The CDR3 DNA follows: TGCAGTGCTAGTTCGCTAGCAGAGAGCACAGATACGCAGTATTTT. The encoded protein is CSASSLAESTDTQYF.